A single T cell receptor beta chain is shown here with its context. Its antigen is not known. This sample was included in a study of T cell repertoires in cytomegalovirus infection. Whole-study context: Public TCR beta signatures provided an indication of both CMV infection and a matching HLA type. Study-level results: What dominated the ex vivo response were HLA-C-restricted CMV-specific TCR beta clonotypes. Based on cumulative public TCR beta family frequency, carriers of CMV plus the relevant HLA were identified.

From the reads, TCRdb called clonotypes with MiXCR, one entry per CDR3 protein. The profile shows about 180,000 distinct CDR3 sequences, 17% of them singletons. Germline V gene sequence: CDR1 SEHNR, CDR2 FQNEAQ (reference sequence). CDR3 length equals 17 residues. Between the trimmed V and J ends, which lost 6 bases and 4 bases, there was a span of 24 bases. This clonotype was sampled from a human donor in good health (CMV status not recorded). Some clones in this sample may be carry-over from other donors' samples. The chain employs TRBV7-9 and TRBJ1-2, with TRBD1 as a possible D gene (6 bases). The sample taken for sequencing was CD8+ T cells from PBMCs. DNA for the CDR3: TGTGCCAGCAGTCAAAACTCCGGGGGGCAGCGCCCCTATGGCTACACCTTC. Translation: CASSQNSGGQRPYGYTF.